One and the same sample provided the 30 T cell receptor beta chains below, sequenced in a study of T cell changes during pregnancy in multiple sclerosis. Repertoires were generated with immunoSEQ multiplex PCR, while TCRdb's copy carries only in-frame clones and drops some. The sample has 55,000 to 85,000 clones, approximately 90% seen once. The sequencing used peripheral blood, collected in the third trimester of pregnancy. The origin of the receptors is a female donor with multiple sclerosis, enrolled in a pregnancy study.

The CDR3 DNA reads as TGCGCCAGCAGCTTGGAATTAGCGGGGTACAATGAGCAGTTCTTC. It specifies CASSLELAGYNEQFF. The chain recombines TRBV5-1 with TRBJ2-1, with TRBD2 identical over 8 bases. After removal of 0 bases from V and 4 bases from J, the junction contained 3 bases not matched to a gene. The germline V gene has CDR1 SGHRS and CDR2 YFSETQ. The CDR3 has 15 amino acids.

This clone was seen only once. Here the CDR3 reads CASSVAPGNYGYTF. The CDR3 DNA sequence: TGTGCCAGCAGCGTAGCACCAGGGAACTATGGCTACACCTTC. The rearrangement joins TRBV9 to TRBJ1-2, with a tentative D call TRBD1 (5 bases). CDR1 is SGDLS, CDR2 YYNGEE, per germline. CDR3 size: 14 residues. V shed 0 bases and J shed 2 bases, with 8 bases lying between them. Drawing the rest from reference TRBV9 and TRBJ1-2, the complete variable domain is DSGVTQTPKHLITATGQRVTLRCSPRSGDLSVYWYQQSLDQGLQFLIQYYNGEERAKGNILERFSAQQFPDLHSELNLSSLELGDSALYFCASSVAPGNYGYTFGSGTRLTVV.

The rearrangement joins TRBV30 to TRBJ1-5; D is ambiguous. Germline V CDR1 and CDR2: GTSNPN, SVGIG (reference sequence). The CDR3 runs to 13 residues. V lost 7 bases to trimming and J lost 0 bases, with 10 bases between them. CDR3 DNA: TGTGCCTTCGACATCGCTAGCAATCAGCCCCAGCATTTT. Translating gives CAFDIASNQPQHF.

V usage is TRBV30 and J usage is TRBJ1-3, with 9 bases lining up with TRBD1. V shed 1 base, J shed 11 bases, and the junction held 9 bases outside the gene matches. CDR3 size: 14 residues. Germline V CDR1 and CDR2: GTSNPN, SVGIG (reference sequence). The CDR3 region is CAWSETQGATAIYF. Here the CDR3 DNA reads TGTGCCTGGAGTGAAACACAGGGGGCGACCGCCATATATTTT.

The CDR3 is CASSLGGIEQYF. Here the CDR3 DNA reads TGCGCCAGCAGCTTGGGAGGGATCGAGCAGTACTTC. This chain links TRBV5-1 with TRBJ2-7, with D possibly TRBD2 on 5 matching bases. Trimming stripped 0 bases from V and 6 bases from J, with 7 bases between. Germline values: CDR1 SGHRS, CDR2 YFSETQ. The CDR3 consists of 12 residues.

This sequence joins TRBV5-1 and TRBJ2-5, with 9 bases matching TRBD1. CDR1 and CDR2 (germline): SGHRS, YFSETQ. This CDR3 spans 15 amino acids. V was clipped by 4 bases and J by 4 bases; unmatched bases: 8. CDR3 amino acids: CASSAQGQGGETQYF. The DNA for the CDR3 is TGCGCCAGCAGCGCCCAGGGACAGGGCGGAGAGACCCAGTACTTC.

V and J are TRBV5-4 and TRBJ2-2; 8 bases agree with TRBD2. With V trimmed by 4 bases and J by 7 bases, 9 bases remained unmatched. Germline CDR1 is SGHNT and CDR2 is YYREEE (reference sequence). The CDR3 sequence is 15 residues long. DNA of the CDR3: TGTGCCAGCAGCCCGGGGGGGGCGATATACGGGGAGCTGTTTTTT. Encoded protein: CASSPGGAIYGELFF.

The J gene is TRBJ2-6, the V gene TRBV5-6; the D gene is possibly TRBD1 (5 bases). Per the germline V gene, CDR1 is SGHDT and CDR2 is YYEEEE. CDR3 length: 18 amino acids. Trimming took 4 bases from V and 2 from J, leaving 19 bases between them. The CDR3 here is CASSLQGVGNTGANVLTF. In DNA, the CDR3 is TGTGCCAGCAGCCTTCAGGGCGTTGGGAATACTGGGGCCAACGTCCTGACTTTC.

CDR3 DNA sequence: TGTGCCAGCAGCTTGCCCTCAGGGGAGACTGAAGCTTTCTTT. This sequence encodes CASSLPSGETEAFF. The rearrangement links TRBV7-9 to TRBJ1-1, with a weak D call TRBD1 (6 bases). Trimming removed 3 bases from V and 5 bases from J, with 13 bases in between. Looked up from germline, CDR1 is SEHNR and CDR2 is FQNEAQ (reference sequence). This CDR3 spans 14 amino acids.

This clone was picked up one time. The CDR3 sequence: CASSLTSGGTYEQYF. In nucleotides, the CDR3 is TGTGCCAGCTCACTCACTAGCGGGGGTACCTACGAGCAGTACTTC. V is TRBV18 and J is TRBJ2-7; 11 nucleotides agree with TRBD2. Germline V gene sequence: CDR1 KGHSH, CDR2 LQKENI. Losses at the gene ends were 4 bases for V and 2 bases for J; bases not matched to a gene: 4. This CDR3 contains 15 residues.

J is TRBJ1-4 and V is TRBV6-5, with 7 bases that match TRBD1. Trimming took 6 bases from V and 13 from J; bases not matched to a gene: 5. Germline lookup yields CDR1 MNHEY and CDR2 SVGAGI. The CDR3 sequence is 11 residues long. CDR3 DNA sequence: TGTGCCAGCAGGTCACAGGGGCCACTGTTTTTT. Translation gives CASRSQGPLFF.

The V call is TRBV5-1, the J call TRBJ2-5; a weak D match, TRBD1 (6 bases). The germline V gene has CDR1 SGHRS and CDR2 YFSETQ. The CDR3 contains 16 residues. Trimming stripped 0 bases from V and 0 bases from J, with 12 bases between. CDR3 bases: TGCGCCAGCAGCTTGGCCAAGGACAGTTACCAAGAGACCCAGTACTTC. It codes for CASSLAKDSYQETQYF.

This clone was detected only a few times. The rearrangement links TRBV5-4 to TRBJ1-2; D is uncertain. Trimming left V 4 bases short and J 13 bases short, with 17 bases between. In germline, CDR1 is SGHNT, CDR2 YYREEE (reference sequence). The CDR3 has 12 amino acids. The CDR3, as DNA: TGTGCCAGCAGCCCGGGTTTTGCGGCAATCACCTTC. Residues: CASSPGFAAITF.

This clone was seen a few times. The V call is TRBV5-1, the J call TRBJ1-1; TRBD1 agrees at 8 bases. Germline-derived CDR1 and CDR2 are SGHRS and YFSETQ. The CDR3 spans 13 residues. With V trimmed by 1 base and J by 6 bases, 2 bases remained unmatched. CDR3 sequence (DNA): TGCGCCAGCAGCTTGAGCAGGGGGCCTGAAGCTTTCTTT. Protein product: CASSLSRGPEAFF.

The chain recombines TRBV10-3 with TRBJ2-7, with D perhaps matching TRBD2 (5 bases). There are 16 residues in the CDR3. In germline, CDR1 is ENHRY, CDR2 SYGVKD. Deletions cut 0 bases from V and 0 bases from J, with 12 bases between. Written as DNA, the CDR3 is TGTGCCATCAGTGAGTCGATGGCAGGACTCTCCTACGAGCAGTACTTC. Its protein product is CAISESMAGLSYEQYF.

The V and J genes are TRBV11-1 and TRBJ1-4; 9 nucleotides line up with TRBD1. The germline V gene has CDR1 SGHAT and CDR2 FQDESV (reference sequence). The length of the CDR3 is 15 residues. Trimming took 5 bases from V and 7 from J; bases not matched to a gene: 8. The DNA for the CDR3 is TGTGCCAGCAGCCTCGGGACAGGGACACCTGAAAAACTGTTTTTT. Translated, it gives CASSLGTGTPEKLFF.

Comments on this clone: The sample holds other DNA sequences that translate to the same CDR3. J is TRBJ2-2 and V is TRBV5-1, with TRBD1 matching 7 bases. The CDR3 consists of 16 residues. Germline V gene data show CDR1 as SGHRS and CDR2 as YFSETQ. V was pared by 4 bases and J by 0 bases, with 6 bases of the junction left unmatched. CDR3 loop: CASSLQGLANTGELFF. In nucleotides, the CDR3 is TGCGCCAGCAGCCTACAGGGGCTCGCGAACACCGGGGAGCTGTTTTTT.

The rearrangement joins TRBV7-9 to TRBJ1-3; D ambiguous. The CDR3 runs to 15 residues. Germline V gene data show CDR1 as SEHNR and CDR2 as FQNEAQ (reference sequence). Trimming took off 6 bases at V and 0 bases at J, with 12 bases between the two ends. CDR3 nucleotide sequence: TGTGCCAGCAGTGGACCGGGAGCCTCTGGAAACACCATATATTTT. Translation: CASSGPGASGNTIYF.

The genes are TRBV5-1 and TRBJ1-2; tentative D call: TRBD1 (5 bases). Trimming pared 0 bases from V and 4 bases from J, leaving 16 bases between. The CDR3 consists of 16 residues. The germline gives CDR1 SGHRS, CDR2 YFSETQ. DNA of the CDR3: TGCGCCAGCAGCTTGGCCATAGACTCGGGGGGCTATGGCTACACCTTC. Residues: CASSLAIDSGGYGYTF.

The chain has TRBV30 and TRBJ1-5; TRBD1 matches 9 bases. Losses at the gene ends were 4 bases for V and 2 bases for J; bases not matched to a gene: 15. The CDR3 totals 18 residues. CDR1 GTSNPN and CDR2 SVGIG come from the germline V gene (reference sequence). CDR3 sequence: CAWKSKGTGTLGNQPQHF. The DNA for the CDR3 is TGTGCCTGGAAATCCAAGGGGACAGGGACCCTGGGCAATCAGCCCCAGCATTTT.

This clone was observed a single time. The chain has TRBV7-8 and TRBJ2-1, with 11 bases aligning to TRBD2. Germline assignment: CDR1 SGHVS and CDR2 FQNEAQ. V lost 3 bases, J lost 7 bases, and 2 bases stayed unmatched. The CDR3 sequence is 14 residues long. This CDR3 reads CASSLRLAGNEQFF. The CDR3 DNA follows: TGTGCCAGCAGCTTGAGACTAGCGGGGAATGAGCAGTTCTTC.

The chain is built from TRBV6-1 and TRBJ1-3; D possibly corresponds to TRBD1 (6 bases). Between the trimmed V and J ends, which lost 2 bases and 0 bases, there was a span of 8 bases. Germline V gene sequence: CDR1 MNHNS, CDR2 SASEGT. This CDR3 is 15 amino acids long. The CDR3 sequence is CASSEIRGSGNTIYF. As DNA, the CDR3 is TGTGCCAGCAGTGAAATCAGGGGCTCTGGAAACACCATATATTTT.

The gene calls are TRBV14 and TRBJ2-1; 8 nucleotides match TRBD1. The CDR3 runs 16 residues. Germline trimming cut 3 bases from V and 3 bases from J; bases unmatched to any gene: 7. Germline CDR1 reads SGHDN; CDR2 reads FVKESK. CDR3 protein: CASSHAGQGIYNEQFF. As DNA, the CDR3 is TGTGCCAGCAGCCATGCCGGACAGGGTATCTACAATGAGCAGTTCTTC. The complete variable domain, with remaining parts taken from reference TRBV14 and TRBJ2-1, reads EAGVTQFPSHSVIEKGQTVTLRCDPISGHDNLYWYRRVMGKEIKFLLHFVKESKQDESGMPNNRFLAERTGGTYSTLKVQPAELEDSGVYFCASSHAGQGIYNEQFFGPGTRLTVL.

V usage is TRBV29-1 and J usage is TRBJ2-7, with 8 bases aligning to TRBD2. In germline, CDR1 is SQVTM, CDR2 ANQGSEA. The CDR3 loop spans 15 amino acids. Trimming removed 0 bases from V and 4 bases from J; junction bases left unmatched: 8. The CDR3 protein is CSVEDRTSGSYEQYF. The CDR3 nucleotides read TGCAGCGTTGAAGATCGAACTAGCGGATCTTACGAGCAGTACTTC.

The rearrangement joins TRBV6-1 to TRBJ1-1; the D is unclear. The length of the CDR3 is 17 residues. The V end lost 3 bases, the J end lost 2 bases, and 19 bases lay between the germline ends. CDR1 and CDR2 from the germline V gene are MNHNS and SASEGT. Written as DNA, the CDR3 is TGTGCCAGCAGTGACCCGAACGATTGGAGGGCAAACACTGAAGCTTTCTTT. Its protein is CASSDPNDWRANTEAFF.

The chain couples TRBV29-1 to TRBJ1-5; no reliable D call. Germline lookup yields CDR1 SQVTM and CDR2 ANQGSEA. The CDR3 runs 13 residues. Trimming took 5 bases from V and 1 from J, leaving 9 bases between them. The DNA for the CDR3 is TGCAGCGTTCAACGCGGAAGCAATCAGCCCCAGCATTTT. Translation gives CSVQRGSNQPQHF.

CDR3 nucleotides: TGTGCCAGTAGTGCCTCCCTACCCTATGGCTACACCTTC. It encodes CASSASLPYGYTF. This chain links TRBV19 with TRBJ1-2; no reliable D call. The CDR3 loop spans 13 amino acids. V lost 5 bases to trimming and J lost 4 bases, with 11 bases between them. Germline V CDR1 and CDR2: LNHDA, SQIVND (reference sequence).

The V call is TRBV11-2, the J call TRBJ1-2, with 7 bases fitting TRBD1. Germline-derived CDR1 and CDR2 are SGHAT and FQNNGV. With 5 bases clipped from V and 4 bases from J, the junction kept 10 bases outside the gene matches. The CDR3 consists of 15 residues. CDR3 DNA: TGTGCCAGCAGCGCGCTATTGGGACAGCGCTATGGCTACACCTTC. Amino acid sequence: CASSALLGQRYGYTF.

This clone showed up just a few times. The chain recombines TRBV6-1 with TRBJ1-5; D gene uncertain. The germline V gene encodes CDR1 MNHNS and CDR2 SASEGT. The CDR3 has 13 residues. V lost 4 bases to trimming and J lost 4 bases, with 8 bases between them. The CDR3 loop reads CASSGGENQPQHF. The CDR3 DNA is TGTGCCAGCAGTGGCGGGGAGAATCAGCCCCAGCATTTT.

This chain links TRBV6-5 with TRBJ2-7; D may be TRBD2 (6 bases). Trimming removed 1 base from V and 6 bases from J, with 7 bases in between. Germline CDR1 MNHEY, CDR2 SVGAGI. The CDR3 runs 12 residues. This chain's CDR3 is CASSYWGVEQYF. For the CDR3, the DNA is TGTGCCAGCAGTTACTGGGGGGTCGAGCAGTACTTC.